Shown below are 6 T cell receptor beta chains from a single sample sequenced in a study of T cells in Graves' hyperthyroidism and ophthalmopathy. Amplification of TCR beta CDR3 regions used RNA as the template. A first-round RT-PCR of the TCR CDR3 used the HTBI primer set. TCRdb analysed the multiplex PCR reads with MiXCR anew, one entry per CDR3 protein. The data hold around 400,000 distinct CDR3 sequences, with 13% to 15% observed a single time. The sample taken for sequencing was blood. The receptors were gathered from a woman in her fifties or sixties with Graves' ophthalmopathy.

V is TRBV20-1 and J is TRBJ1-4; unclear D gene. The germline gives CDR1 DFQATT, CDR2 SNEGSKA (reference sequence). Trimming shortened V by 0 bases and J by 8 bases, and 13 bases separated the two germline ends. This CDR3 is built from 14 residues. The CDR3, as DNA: TGCAGTGCTAGAGATGGTGGTGGGTGGGAAAAACTGTTTTTT. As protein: CSARDGGGWEKLFF.

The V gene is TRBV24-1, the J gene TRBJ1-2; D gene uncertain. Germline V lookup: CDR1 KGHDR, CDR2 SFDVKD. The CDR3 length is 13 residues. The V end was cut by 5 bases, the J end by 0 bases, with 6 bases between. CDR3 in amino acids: CATSGTPNYGYTF. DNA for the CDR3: TGTGCCACCAGTGGCACACCTAACTATGGCTACACCTTC.

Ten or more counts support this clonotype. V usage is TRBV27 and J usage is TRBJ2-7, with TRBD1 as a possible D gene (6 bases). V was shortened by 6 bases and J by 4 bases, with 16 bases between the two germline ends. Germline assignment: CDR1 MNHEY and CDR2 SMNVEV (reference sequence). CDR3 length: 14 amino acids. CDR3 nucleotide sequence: TGTGCCAGCAGATACCGGGCCGGACAGTACGAGCAGTACTTC. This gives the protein CASRYRAGQYEQYF.

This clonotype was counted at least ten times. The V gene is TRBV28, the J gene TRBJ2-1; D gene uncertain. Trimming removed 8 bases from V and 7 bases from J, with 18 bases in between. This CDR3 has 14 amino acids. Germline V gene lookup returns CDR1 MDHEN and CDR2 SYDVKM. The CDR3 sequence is CASRPRSSVNEQFF. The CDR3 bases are TGTGCCAGCCGCCCCCGCTCCAGCGTGAATGAGCAGTTCTTC.

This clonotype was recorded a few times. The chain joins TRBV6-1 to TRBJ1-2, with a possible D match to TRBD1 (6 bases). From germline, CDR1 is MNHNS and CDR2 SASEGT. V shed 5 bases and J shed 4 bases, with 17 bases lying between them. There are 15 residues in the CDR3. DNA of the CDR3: TGTGCCAGCAGTTTAACTGGGACACTACTCTATGGCTACACCTTC. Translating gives CASSLTGTLLYGYTF.

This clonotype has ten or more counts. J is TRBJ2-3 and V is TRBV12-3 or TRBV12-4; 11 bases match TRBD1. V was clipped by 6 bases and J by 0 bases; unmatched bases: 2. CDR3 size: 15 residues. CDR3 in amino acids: CASSGQGASTDTQYF. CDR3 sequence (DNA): TGTGCCAGCAGCGGACAGGGGGCGAGCACAGATACGCAGTATTTT.